The entry that follows covers one T cell receptor (beta chain) sequence. Its specificity is not known. The assay was immunoSEQ multiplex PCR, and TCRdb's table has in-frame clones only and misses some. The sample yields 150,000 to 200,000 clones, about 92% seen once. This entry is derived from a study of T cell responses to AZD1222 COVID-19 vaccine. For the study at large: Second-dose recipients at about 4 or about 12 weeks were treated as one pooled group. Study-wide results and limits: Scientists sampled the repertoires only once the peak T cell response had passed. Only six individuals given AZD1222 were seropositive at baseline. Possibly, clonal diversity was underestimated; donors were largely white British and included more females.

CDR1 is MDHEN and CDR2 is SYDVKM in the germline V gene. The junction had 8 bases not matched to a gene; V was cut back by 9 bases and J by 2 bases. The CDR3 runs to 15 residues. The clonotype originates from an adult in good health. The sample was peripheral blood, taken on day 0 of AZD1222 vaccination. The V gene is TRBV28, the J gene TRBJ1-2; the match to TRBD1 covers 11 bases. The CDR3 nucleotides are TGTGCCAGGACACCGGGACAGGGGGGAAACTATGGCTACACCTTC. This encodes CARTPGQGGNYGYTF.